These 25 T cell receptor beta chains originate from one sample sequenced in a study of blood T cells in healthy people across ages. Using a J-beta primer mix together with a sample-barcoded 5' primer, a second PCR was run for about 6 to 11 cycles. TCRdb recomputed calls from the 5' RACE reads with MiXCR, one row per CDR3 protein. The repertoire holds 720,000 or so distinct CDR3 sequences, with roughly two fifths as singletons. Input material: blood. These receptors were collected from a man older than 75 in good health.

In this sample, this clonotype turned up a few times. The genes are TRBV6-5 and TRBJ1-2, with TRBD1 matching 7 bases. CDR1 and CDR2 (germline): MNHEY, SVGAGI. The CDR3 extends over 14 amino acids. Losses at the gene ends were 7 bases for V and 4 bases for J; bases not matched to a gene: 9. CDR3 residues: CASKLDRPPYGYTF. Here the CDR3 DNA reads TGTGCCAGCAAGCTGGACAGGCCACCCTATGGCTACACCTTC.

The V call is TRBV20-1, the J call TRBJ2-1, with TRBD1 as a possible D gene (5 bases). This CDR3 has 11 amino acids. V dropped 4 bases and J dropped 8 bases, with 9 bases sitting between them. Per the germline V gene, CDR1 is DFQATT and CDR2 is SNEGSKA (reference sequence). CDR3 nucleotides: TGCAGTGCTACAGGGAACGATGAGCAGTTCTTC. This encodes CSATGNDEQFF.

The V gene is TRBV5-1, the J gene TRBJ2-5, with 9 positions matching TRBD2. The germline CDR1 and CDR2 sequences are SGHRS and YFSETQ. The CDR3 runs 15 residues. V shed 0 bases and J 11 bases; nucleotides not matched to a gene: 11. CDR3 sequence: CASSLAASGEGEQYF. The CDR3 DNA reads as TGCGCCAGCAGCTTGGCGGCTAGCGGGGAAGGAGAGCAGTACTTC.

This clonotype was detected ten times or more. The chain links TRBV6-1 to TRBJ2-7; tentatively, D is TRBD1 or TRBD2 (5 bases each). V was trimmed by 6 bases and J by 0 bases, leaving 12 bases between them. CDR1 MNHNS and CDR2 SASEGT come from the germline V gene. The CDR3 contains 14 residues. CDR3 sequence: CASRRDGSSYEQYF. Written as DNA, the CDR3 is TGTGCCAGCAGGAGGGACGGAAGCTCCTACGAGCAGTACTTC.

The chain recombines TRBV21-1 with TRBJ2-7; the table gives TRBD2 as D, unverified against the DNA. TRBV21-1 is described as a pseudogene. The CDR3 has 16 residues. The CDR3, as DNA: TGTGCCAGCAGCAAAGTTAGGCTAGCGGTCTCCTACGAGCAGTACTTC. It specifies CASSKVRLAVSYEQYF.

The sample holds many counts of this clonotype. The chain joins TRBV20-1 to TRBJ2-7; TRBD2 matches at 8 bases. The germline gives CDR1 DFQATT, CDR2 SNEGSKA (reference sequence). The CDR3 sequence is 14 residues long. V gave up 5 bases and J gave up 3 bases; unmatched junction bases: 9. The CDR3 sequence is CSARSSGKIYEQYF. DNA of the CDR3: TGCAGTGCTCGGAGTAGCGGGAAGATCTACGAGCAGTACTTC.

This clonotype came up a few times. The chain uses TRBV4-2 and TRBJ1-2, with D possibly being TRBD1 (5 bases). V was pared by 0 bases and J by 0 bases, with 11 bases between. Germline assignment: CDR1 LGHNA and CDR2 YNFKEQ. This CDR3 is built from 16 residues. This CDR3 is CASSQDKDKANYGYTF. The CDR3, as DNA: TGTGCCAGCAGCCAAGATAAGGACAAGGCTAACTATGGCTACACCTTC.

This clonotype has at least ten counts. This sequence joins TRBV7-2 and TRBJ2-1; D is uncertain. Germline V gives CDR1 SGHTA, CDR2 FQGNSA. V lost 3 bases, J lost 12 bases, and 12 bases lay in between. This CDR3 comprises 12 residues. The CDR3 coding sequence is TGTGCCAGCAGCTTGTACACGGAGACGCAGTTCTTC. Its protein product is CASSLYTETQFF.

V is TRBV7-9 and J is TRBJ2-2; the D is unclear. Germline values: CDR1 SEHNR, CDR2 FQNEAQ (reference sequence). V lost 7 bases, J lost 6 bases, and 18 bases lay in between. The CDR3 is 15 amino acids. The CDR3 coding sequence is TGTGCCAGCACAGAGTCCCCTTTCCGTCCCGGGGAGCTGTTTTTT. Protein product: CASTESPFRPGELFF.

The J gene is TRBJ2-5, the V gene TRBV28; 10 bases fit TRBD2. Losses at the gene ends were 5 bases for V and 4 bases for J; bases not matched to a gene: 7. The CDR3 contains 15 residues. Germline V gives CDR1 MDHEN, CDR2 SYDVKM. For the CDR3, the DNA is TGTGCCAGCAGTCAACAGCGGGAGGGCCTAGAGACCCAGTACTTC. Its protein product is CASSQQREGLETQYF. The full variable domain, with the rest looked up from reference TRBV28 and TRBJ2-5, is DVKVTQSSRYLVKRTGEKVFLECVQDMDHENMFWYRQDPGLGLRLIYFSYDVKMKEKGDIPEGYSVSREKKERFSLILESASTNQTSMYLCASSQQREGLETQYFGPGTRLLVL.

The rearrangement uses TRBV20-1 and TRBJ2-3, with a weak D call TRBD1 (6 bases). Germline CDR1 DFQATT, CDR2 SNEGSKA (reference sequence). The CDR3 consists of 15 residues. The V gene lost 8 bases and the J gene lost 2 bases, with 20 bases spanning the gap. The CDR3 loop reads CSTHRARQSTDTQYF. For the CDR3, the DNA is TGCAGTACTCACAGGGCCCGGCAGTCCACAGATACGCAGTATTTT.

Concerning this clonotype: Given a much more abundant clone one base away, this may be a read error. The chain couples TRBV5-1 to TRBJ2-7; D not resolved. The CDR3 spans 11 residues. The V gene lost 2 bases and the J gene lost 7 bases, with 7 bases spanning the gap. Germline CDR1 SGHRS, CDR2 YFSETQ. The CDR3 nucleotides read TGCGCCAGCAGCTTTAGGAATGAGCAGTACTTC. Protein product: CASSFRNEQYF.

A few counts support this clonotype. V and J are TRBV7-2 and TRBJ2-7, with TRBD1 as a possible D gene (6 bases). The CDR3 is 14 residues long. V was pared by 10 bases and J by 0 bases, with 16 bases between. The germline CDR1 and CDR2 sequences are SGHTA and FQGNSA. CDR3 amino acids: CATEPRGNSYEQYF. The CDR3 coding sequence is TGTGCCACCGAACCAAGGGGGAACTCCTACGAGCAGTACTTC.

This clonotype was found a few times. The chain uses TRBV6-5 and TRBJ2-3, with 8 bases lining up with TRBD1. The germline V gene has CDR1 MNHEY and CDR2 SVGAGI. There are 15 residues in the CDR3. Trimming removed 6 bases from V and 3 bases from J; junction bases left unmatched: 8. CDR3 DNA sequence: TGTGCCAGCAGAACTTCAGGGGGCTTAACAGATACGCAGTATTTT. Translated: CASRTSGGLTDTQYF.

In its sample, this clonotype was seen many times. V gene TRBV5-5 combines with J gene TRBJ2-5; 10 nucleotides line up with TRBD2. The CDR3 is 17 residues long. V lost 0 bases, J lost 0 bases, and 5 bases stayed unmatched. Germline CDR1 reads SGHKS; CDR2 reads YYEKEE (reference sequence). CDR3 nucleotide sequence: TGTGCCAGCAGCTTGGGGACTAGCGGAAGAGACCAAGAGACCCAGTACTTC. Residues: CASSLGTSGRDQETQYF. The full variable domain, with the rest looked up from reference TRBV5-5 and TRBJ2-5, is DAGVTQSPTHLIKTRGQQVTLRCSPISGHKSVSWYQQVLGQGPQFIFQYYEKEERGRGNFPDRFSARQFPNYSSELNVNALLLGDSALYLCASSLGTSGRDQETQYFGPGTRLLVL.

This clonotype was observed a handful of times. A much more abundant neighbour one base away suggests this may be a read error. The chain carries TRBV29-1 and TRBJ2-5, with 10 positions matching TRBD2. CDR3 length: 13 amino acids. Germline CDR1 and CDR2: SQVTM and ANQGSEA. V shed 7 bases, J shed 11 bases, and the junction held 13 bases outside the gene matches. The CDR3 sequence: CSGTAGGNNEQYF. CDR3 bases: TGCAGCGGTACAGCGGGAGGGAACAATGAGCAGTACTTC.

In DNA form, the CDR3 reads TGCAGTGCTAGAGGCCTAGCGGGACTCACCGGGGAGCTGTTTTTT. Amino acids: CSARGLAGLTGELFF. This chain connects TRBV20-1 to TRBJ2-2, with 9 positions matching TRBD2. Germline values: CDR1 DFQATT, CDR2 SNEGSKA (reference sequence). Trimming cost V 1 base and J 4 bases; bases outside gene matches: 4. This CDR3 region has 15 residues.

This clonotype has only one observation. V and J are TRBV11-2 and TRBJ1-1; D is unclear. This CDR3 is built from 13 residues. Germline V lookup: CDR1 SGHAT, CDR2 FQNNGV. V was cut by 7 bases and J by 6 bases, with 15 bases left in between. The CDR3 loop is CASNSRVVAEAFF. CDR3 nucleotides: TGTGCCAGCAACTCTCGGGTAGTCGCTGAAGCTTTCTTT.

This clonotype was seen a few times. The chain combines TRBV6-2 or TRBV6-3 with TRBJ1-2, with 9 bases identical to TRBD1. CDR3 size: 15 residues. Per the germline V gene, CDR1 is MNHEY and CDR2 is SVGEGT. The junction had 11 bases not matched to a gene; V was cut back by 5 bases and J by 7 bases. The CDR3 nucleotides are TGTGCCAGCAGTACGCCCCCCGGGACAGGGAGTGGCTACACCTTC. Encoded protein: CASSTPPGTGSGYTF.

The DNA of the CDR3 is TGCAGTGCAGAGAACAGGGTCGGCACTGAAGCTTTCTTT. Translating gives CSAENRVGTEAFF. The V gene is TRBV20-1, the J gene TRBJ1-1; D is perhaps TRBD1 (6 bases). V was pared by 6 bases and J by 4 bases, with 15 bases between. Germline V gene lookup returns CDR1 DFQATT and CDR2 SNEGSKA (reference sequence). This CDR3 spans 13 amino acids.

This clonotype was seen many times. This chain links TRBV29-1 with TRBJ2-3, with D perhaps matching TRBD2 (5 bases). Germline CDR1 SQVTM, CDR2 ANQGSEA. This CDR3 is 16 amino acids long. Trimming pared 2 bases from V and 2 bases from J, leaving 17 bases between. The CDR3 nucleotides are TGCAGCGTTGAATTCCACCTAGCAGGATACACAGATACGCAGTATTTT. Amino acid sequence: CSVEFHLAGYTDTQYF.

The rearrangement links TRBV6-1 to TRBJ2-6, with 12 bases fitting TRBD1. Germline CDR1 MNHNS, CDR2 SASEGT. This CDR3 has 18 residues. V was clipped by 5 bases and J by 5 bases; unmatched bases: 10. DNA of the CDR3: TGTGCCAGCAGTCTTTGGGGACAGGGGGCGAGTAGGGCCAACGTCCTGACTTTC. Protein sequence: CASSLWGQGASRANVLTF.

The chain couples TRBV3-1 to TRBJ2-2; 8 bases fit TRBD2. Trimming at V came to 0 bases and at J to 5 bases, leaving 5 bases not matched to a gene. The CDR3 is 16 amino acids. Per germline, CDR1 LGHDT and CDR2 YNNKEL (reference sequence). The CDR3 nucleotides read TGTGCCAGCAGCCAAGATTTCGGGGGGGGGACCGGGGAGCTGTTTTTT. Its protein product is CASSQDFGGGTGELFF. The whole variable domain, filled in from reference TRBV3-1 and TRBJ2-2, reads DTAVSQTPKYLVTQMGNDKSIKCEQNLGHDTMYWYKQDSKKFLKIMFSYNNKELIINETVPNRFSPKSPDKAHLNLHINSLELGDSAVYFCASSQDFGGGTGELFFGEGSRLTVL.

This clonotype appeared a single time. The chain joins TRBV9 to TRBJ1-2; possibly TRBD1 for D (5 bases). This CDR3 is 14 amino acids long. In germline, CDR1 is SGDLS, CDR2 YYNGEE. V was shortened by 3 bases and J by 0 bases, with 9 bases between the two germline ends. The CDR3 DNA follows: TGTGCCAGCAGCGCCCGGGACGCTAACTATGGCTACACCTTC. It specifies CASSARDANYGYTF.

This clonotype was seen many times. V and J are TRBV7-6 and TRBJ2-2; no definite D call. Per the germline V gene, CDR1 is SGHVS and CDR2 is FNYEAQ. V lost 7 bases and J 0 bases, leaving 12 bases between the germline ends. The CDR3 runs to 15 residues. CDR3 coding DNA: TGTGCCAGCACCCCAAGGGCGGCGAACACCGGGGAGCTGTTTTTT. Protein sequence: CASTPRAANTGELFF.